A selection of T cell receptor beta chains follows, all from one sample in a study of human T cells and chemical hapten exposure. Each CDR3 protein is one row after TCRdb ran MiXCR on the RACE reads. The profile shows a few hundred thousand distinct CDR3 sequences, more than 4.5% of them singletons. Material: whole blood, obtained in connection with sensitization to the hapten diphenylcyclopropenone (DPC). The receptor source for this set is a woman aged 45-65 years with alopecia areata. Some clones in this sample may be carry-over from other donors' samples. The CDR3 runs from the conserved cysteine through the conserved F or W. Fields, in order: CDR3 DNA, CDR3 protein, D gene, V gene, J gene, clone size. A D gene is named only where the DNA matches it firmly. Size is stated for part of the rows, as once, few or many counts, or as a class when the clone is expanded.

DNA: TGTGCCAGCAGCCACGGCGGAATAAGCACAGATACGCAGTATTTT
CDR3: CASSHGGISTDTQYF
D: -
V: TRBV3-1
J: TRBJ2-3
size: many

DNA: TGTGCCAGCAGCCAAGTAATCTCTGAAGCTTTCTTT
CDR3: CASSQVISEAFF
D: -
V: TRBV14
J: TRBJ1-1
size: -

DNA: TGCAGTGCTAGAATCCCACTAGCGGGAGCCTACGAGCAGTACTTC
CDR3: CSARIPLAGAYEQYF
D: TRBD2
V: TRBV20-1
J: TRBJ2-7
size: many

DNA: TGTGCCAGCAGCGCATACTCTGGGGCCAACGTCCTGACTTTC
CDR3: CASSAYSGANVLTF
D: -
V: TRBV7-8
J: TRBJ2-6
size: many

DNA: TGTGCCATCCTTGCGGGGGGGCCCTACAATGAGCAGTTCTTC
CDR3: CAILAGGPYNEQFF
D: TRBD2
V: TRBV10-3
J: TRBJ2-1
size: many

DNA: TGTGCCTGGAGCCCAACACAGGGAGGAGAGACCCAGTACTTC
CDR3: CAWSPTQGGETQYF
D: -
V: TRBV30
J: TRBJ2-5
size: once

DNA: TGTGCCAGCAGTTTCTCTTCCATTCCTCGACAGGGCGGTCAGCCCCAGCATTTT
CDR3: CASSFSSIPRQGGQPQHF
D: TRBD1
V: TRBV28
J: TRBJ1-5
size: many

DNA: TGTGCCACCAGCCCCATAGGGACAGGGCCCACCTACGAGCAGTACTTC
CDR3: CATSPIGTGPTYEQYF
D: TRBD1
V: TRBV15
J: TRBJ2-7
size: many

DNA: TGTGCCAGCACCAACCAGGGCTTCACAGATACGCAGTATTTT
CDR3: CASTNQGFTDTQYF
D: -
V: TRBV28
J: TRBJ2-3
size: few

DNA: TGCAGCGTTGGCGAGGGCGGAAACAATCAGCCCCAGCATTTT
CDR3: CSVGEGGNNQPQHF
D: -
V: TRBV29-1
J: TRBJ1-5
size: many

DNA: TGCGCCAGCAGCTCCGTAGCTGGCAAGAATTCACCCCTCCACTTT
CDR3: CASSSVAGKNSPLHF
D: -
V: TRBV4-1
J: TRBJ1-6
size: many

DNA: TGTGCCAGCAGCCAAGTCCAGGCCCGAAATGAGCAGTTCTTC
CDR3: CASSQVQARNEQFF
D: -
V: TRBV3-1
J: TRBJ2-1
size: many

DNA: TGTGCCAGCAGCACTGGACAGGGGTACAATGAGCAGTTCTTC
CDR3: CASSTGQGYNEQFF
D: TRBD1
V: TRBV11-1
J: TRBJ2-1
size: many

DNA: TGCAGTGCCTTGAGGGGCTCCTACGAGCAGTACTTC
CDR3: CSALRGSYEQYF
D: -
V: TRBV20-1
J: TRBJ2-7
size: few

DNA: TGTGCCAGCTCCCTCCTCGGACAGCCGGTTAACTATGGCTACACCTTC
CDR3: CASSLLGQPVNYGYTF
D: -
V: TRBV18
J: TRBJ1-2
size: -

DNA: TGTGCCAGCAGCTTGGTTAGAGGCTCTGGAAACACCATATATTTT
CDR3: CASSLVRGSGNTIYF
D: -
V: TRBV7-9
J: TRBJ1-3
size: many

DNA: TGCGCCAGCAGCTTGGAGTTCAGACAAGAGACCCAGTACTTC
CDR3: CASSLEFRQETQYF
D: -
V: TRBV5-1
J: TRBJ2-5
size: -

DNA: TGCAGTGCTAGAGCAGGGACCTACGAGCAGTACTTC
CDR3: CSARAGTYEQYF
D: -
V: TRBV20-1
J: TRBJ2-7
size: many